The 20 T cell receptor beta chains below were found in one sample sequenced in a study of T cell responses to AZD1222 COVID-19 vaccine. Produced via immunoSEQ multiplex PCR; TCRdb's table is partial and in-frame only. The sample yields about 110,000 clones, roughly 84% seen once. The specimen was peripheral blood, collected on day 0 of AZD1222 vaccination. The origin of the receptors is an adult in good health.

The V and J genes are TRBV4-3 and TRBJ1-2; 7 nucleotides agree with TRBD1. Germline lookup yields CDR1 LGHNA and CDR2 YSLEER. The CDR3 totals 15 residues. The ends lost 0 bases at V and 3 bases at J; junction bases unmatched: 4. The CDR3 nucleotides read TGCGCCAGCAGCCAAGATGCAGGGGGGGACTATGGCTACACCTTC. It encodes CASSQDAGGDYGYTF.

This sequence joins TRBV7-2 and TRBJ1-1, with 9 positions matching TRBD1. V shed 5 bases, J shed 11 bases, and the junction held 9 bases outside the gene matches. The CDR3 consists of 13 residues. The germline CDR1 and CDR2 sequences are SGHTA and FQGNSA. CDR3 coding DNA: TGTGCCAGCAGCCCGGGACAGGGTGGTGAGGCTTTCTTT. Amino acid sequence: CASSPGQGGEAFF.

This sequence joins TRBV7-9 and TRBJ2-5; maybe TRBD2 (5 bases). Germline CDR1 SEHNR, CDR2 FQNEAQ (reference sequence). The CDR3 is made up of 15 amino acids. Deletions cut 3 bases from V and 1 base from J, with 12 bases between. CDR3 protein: CASSFGLASQETQYF. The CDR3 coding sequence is TGTGCCAGCAGCTTCGGGCTAGCATCCCAAGAGACCCAGTACTTC.

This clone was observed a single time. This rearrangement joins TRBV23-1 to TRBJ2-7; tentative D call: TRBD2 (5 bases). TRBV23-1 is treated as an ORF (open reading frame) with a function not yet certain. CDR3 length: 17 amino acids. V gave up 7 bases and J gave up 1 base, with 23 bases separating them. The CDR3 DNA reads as TGCGCCAGCATCCAATCGGGGAAGGCTGGACCTTCCTACGAGCAGTACTTC. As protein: CASIQSGKAGPSYEQYF.

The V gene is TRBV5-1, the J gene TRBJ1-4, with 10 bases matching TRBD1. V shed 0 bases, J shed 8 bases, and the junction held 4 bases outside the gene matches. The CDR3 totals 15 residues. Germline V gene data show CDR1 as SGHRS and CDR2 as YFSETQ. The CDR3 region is CASSLDGTGVEKLFF. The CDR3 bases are TGCGCCAGCAGCTTGGACGGGACAGGGGTCGAAAAACTGTTTTTT.

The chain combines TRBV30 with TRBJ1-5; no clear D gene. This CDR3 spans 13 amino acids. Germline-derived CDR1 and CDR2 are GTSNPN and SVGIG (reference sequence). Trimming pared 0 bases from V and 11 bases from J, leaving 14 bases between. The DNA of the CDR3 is TGTGCCTGGAGTGTATCGCAAATAGCAGCCCAGCATTTT. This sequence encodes CAWSVSQIAAQHF.

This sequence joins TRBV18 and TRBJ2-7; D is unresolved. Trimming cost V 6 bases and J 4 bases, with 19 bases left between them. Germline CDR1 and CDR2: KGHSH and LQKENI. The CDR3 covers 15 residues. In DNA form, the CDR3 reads TGTGCCAGCTCCCAATCTGCCGCGGCGGCGTACGAGCAGTACTTC. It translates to CASSQSAAAAYEQYF.

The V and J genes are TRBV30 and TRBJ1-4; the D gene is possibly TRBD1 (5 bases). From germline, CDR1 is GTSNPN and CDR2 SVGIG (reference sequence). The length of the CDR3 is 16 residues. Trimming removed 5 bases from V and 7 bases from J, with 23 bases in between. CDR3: CAWGRGGRAWGEKLFF. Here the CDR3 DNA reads TGTGCCTGGGGGAGGGGAGGACGCGCATGGGGTGAAAAACTGTTTTTT.

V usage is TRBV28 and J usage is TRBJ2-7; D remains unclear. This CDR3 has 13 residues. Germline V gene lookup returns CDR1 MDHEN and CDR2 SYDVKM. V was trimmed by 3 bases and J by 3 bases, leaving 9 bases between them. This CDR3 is CASSLVGNYEQYF. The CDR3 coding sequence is TGTGCCAGCAGTTTGGTGGGAAACTACGAGCAGTACTTC.

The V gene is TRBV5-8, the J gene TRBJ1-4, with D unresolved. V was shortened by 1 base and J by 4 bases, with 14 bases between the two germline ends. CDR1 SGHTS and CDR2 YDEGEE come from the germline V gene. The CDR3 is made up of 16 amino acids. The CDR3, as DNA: TGTGCCAGCAGCTTGTCCCTCAAACAGATTAATGAAAAACTGTTTTTT. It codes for CASSLSLKQINEKLFF.

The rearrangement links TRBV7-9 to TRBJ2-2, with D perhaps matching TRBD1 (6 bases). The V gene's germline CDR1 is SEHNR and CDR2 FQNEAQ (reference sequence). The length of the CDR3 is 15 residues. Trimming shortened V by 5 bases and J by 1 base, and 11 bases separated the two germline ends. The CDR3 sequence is CASSPRGQNTGELFF. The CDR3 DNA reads TGTGCCAGCAGCCCCAGGGGACAGAACACCGGGGAGCTGTTTTTT.

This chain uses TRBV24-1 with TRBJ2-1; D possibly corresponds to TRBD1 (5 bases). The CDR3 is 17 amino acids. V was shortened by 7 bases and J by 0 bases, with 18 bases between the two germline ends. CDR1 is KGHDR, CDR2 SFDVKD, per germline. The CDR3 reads CATSLHPTASSYNEQFF. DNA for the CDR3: TGTGCCACCAGCTTGCACCCGACAGCGAGCTCCTACAATGAGCAGTTCTTC.

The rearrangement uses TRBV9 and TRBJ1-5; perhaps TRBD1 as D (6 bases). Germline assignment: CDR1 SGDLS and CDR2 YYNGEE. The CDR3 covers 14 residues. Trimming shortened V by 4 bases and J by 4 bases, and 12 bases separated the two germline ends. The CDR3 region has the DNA TGTGCCAGCAGCCCAGGGGTAAGTAATCAGCCCCAGCATTTT. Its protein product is CASSPGVSNQPQHF.

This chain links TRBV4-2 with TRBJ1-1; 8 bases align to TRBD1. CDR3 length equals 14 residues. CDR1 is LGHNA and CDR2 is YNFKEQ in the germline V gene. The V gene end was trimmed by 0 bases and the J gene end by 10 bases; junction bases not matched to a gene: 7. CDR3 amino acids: CASSQDLDRGAAFF. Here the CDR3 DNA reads TGTGCCAGCAGCCAAGATCTTGACAGGGGAGCAGCTTTCTTT.

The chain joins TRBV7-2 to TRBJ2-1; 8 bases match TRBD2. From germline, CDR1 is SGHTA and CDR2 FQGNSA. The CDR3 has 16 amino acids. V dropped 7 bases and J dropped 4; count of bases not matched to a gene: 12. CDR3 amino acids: CASTAPGGARYNEQFF. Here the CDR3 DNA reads TGTGCCAGCACCGCCCCCGGGGGGGCGCGTTACAATGAGCAGTTCTTC.

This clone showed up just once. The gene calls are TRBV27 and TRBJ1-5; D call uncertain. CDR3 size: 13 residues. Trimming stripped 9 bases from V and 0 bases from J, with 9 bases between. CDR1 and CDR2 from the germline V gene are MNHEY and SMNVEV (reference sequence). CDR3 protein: CASRTYSNQPQHF. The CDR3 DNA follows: TGTGCCAGTCGGACCTATAGCAATCAGCCCCAGCATTTT.

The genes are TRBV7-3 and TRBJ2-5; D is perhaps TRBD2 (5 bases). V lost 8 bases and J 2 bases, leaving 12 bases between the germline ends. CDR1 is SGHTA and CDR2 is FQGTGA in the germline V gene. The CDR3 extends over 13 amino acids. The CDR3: CASGPGSQETQYF. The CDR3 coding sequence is TGTGCCAGCGGGCCGGGATCGCAAGAGACCCAGTACTTC.

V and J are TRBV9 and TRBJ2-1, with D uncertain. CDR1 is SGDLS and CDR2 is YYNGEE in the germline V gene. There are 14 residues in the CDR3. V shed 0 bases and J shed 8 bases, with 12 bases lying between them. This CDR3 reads CASSVAVQPHEQFF. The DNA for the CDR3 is TGTGCCAGCAGCGTAGCGGTCCAACCCCATGAGCAGTTCTTC.

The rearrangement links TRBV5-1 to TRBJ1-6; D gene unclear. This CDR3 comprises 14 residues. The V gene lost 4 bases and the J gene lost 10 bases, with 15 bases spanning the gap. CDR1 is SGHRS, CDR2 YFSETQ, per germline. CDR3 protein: CASSPSRIDSPLHF. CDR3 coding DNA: TGCGCCAGCAGCCCGAGCAGGATCGACTCACCCCTCCACTTT. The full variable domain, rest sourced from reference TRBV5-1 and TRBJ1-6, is KAGVTQTPRYLIKTRGQQVTLSCSPISGHRSVSWYQQTPGQGLQFLFEYFSETQRNKGNFPGRFSGRQFSNSRSEMNVSTLELGDSALYLCASSPSRIDSPLHFGNGTRLTVT.

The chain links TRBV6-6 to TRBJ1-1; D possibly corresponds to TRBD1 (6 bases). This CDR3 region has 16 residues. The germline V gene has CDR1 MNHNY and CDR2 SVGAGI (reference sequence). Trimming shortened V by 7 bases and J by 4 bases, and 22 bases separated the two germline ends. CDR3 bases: TGTGCCAGCAATAACCCGGGTGGGGGGGCAGGCACTGAAGCTTTCTTT. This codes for CASNNPGGGAGTEAFF.